The next 16 T cell receptor beta chains were all read from a single sample in a study of blood T cell repertoires in COVID-19. Produced via immunoSEQ multiplex PCR; TCRdb's table is partial and in-frame only. Found here are approximately 130,000 clones, around 83% of them singletons; the top ten hold over 15%. Input material: PBMCs or T cells enriched from blood (not recorded which). The source is a man under 40 who had recovered from COVID-19.

CDR3 bases: TGCGCCAGCAGCCCCGGGGCGGCGGGGAGCACAGATACGCAGTATTTT. Encoded protein: CASSPGAAGSTDTQYF. This chain uses TRBV5-1 with TRBJ2-3; TRBD2 is a possible D gene (6 bases). Germline V lookup: CDR1 SGHRS, CDR2 YFSETQ. Trimming stripped 4 bases from V and 0 bases from J, with 15 bases between. The CDR3 loop spans 16 amino acids.

This rearrangement joins TRBV6-5 to TRBJ1-6, with D maybe TRBD1 (5 bases). The CDR3 is 15 residues long. Germline V gives CDR1 MNHEY, CDR2 SVGAGI. The V and J ends lost 5 bases and 6 bases respectively, with 14 bases between them. Here the CDR3 reads CASSPAGGTNSPLHF. In nucleotides, the CDR3 is TGTGCCAGCAGTCCCGCGGGGGGGACTAATTCACCCCTCCACTTT.

This clone showed up just a few times. The chain combines TRBV10-1 with TRBJ2-7, with D unclear. The CDR3 contains 14 residues. Trimming removed 0 bases from V and 2 bases from J, with 8 bases in between. The germline V gene has CDR1 WNHNN and CDR2 SYGVQD (reference sequence). The CDR3 DNA reads TGCGCCAGCAGTGAGTCGGGCAGCACCTACGAGCAGTACTTC. Its translation: CASSESGSTYEQYF.

V and J are TRBV11-2 and TRBJ2-1; D not resolved. The V end was cut by 5 bases, the J end by 1 base, with 9 bases between. CDR3 length: 14 amino acids. The germline gives CDR1 SGHAT, CDR2 FQNNGV. The CDR3 region is CASSTLQSYNEQFF. DNA of the CDR3: TGTGCCAGCAGCACCCTCCAGTCCTACAATGAGCAGTTCTTC. The complete variable domain, with remaining parts taken from reference TRBV11-2 and TRBJ2-1, reads EAGVAQSPRYKIIEKRQSVAFWCNPISGHATLYWYQQILGQGPKLLIQFQNNGVVDDSQLPKDRFSAERLKGVDSTLKIQPAKLEDSAVYLCASSTLQSYNEQFFGPGTRLTVL.

The chain carries TRBV5-1 and TRBJ2-7, with TRBD1 as a possible D gene (6 bases). CDR1 and CDR2 (germline): SGHRS, YFSETQ. The ends were cut back, 2 bases at V and 3 bases at J, with 9 bases in the middle. CDR3 size: 13 residues. The CDR3 coding sequence is TGCGCCAGCAGCTTCGGGACACTCTACGAGCAGTACTTC. Translating it yields CASSFGTLYEQYF.

The V and J genes are TRBV9 and TRBJ2-2, with TRBD1 matching 8 bases. Looked up from germline, CDR1 is SGDLS and CDR2 is YYNGEE. V shed 0 bases and J 1 base; nucleotides not matched to a gene: 5. The CDR3 spans 17 residues. CDR3 DNA: TGTGCCAGCAGCGTAGGCGCAGGGGGCGTGAACACCGGGGAGCTGTTTTTT. This sequence encodes CASSVGAGGVNTGELFF.

The V gene is TRBV10-2, the J gene TRBJ1-1; the match to TRBD1 covers 8 bases. Germline values: CDR1 WSHSY, CDR2 SAAADI. This CDR3 spans 14 amino acids. V was pared by 0 bases and J by 5 bases, with 2 bases of the junction left unmatched. CDR3 sequence reads: CASSESTGETEAFF. The CDR3, as DNA: TGCGCCAGCAGTGAGTCGACAGGGGAGACTGAAGCTTTCTTT.

CDR3 nucleotides: TGTGCCAGCAGCTTAGGGGCGGGGGGCTCCTACGAGCAGTACGTC. It specifies CASSLGAGGSYEQYV. This chain connects TRBV7-2 to TRBJ2-7, with TRBD2 matching 8 bases. Trimming removed 1 base from V and 0 bases from J; junction bases left unmatched: 2. Per germline, CDR1 SGHTA and CDR2 FQGNSA. The CDR3 is made up of 15 amino acids.

This clone was seen only a few times. The rearrangement uses TRBV29-1 and TRBJ1-6; 9 bases agree with TRBD1. The germline gives CDR1 SQVTM, CDR2 ANQGSEA. The CDR3 spans 17 residues. V trimming: 7 bases; J trimming: 1 base; junction bases outside the gene matches: 11. The chain's CDR3 is CSGPGTGIGSYNSPLHF. The CDR3 region has the DNA TGCAGCGGTCCCGGGACAGGGATCGGGTCCTATAATTCACCCCTCCACTTT.

The V call is TRBV9, the J call TRBJ2-7; a possible D gene is TRBD1 (5 bases). Trimming removed 3 bases at V and 3 bases at J, with 7 bases between. This CDR3 has 12 residues. Germline V lookup: CDR1 SGDLS, CDR2 YYNGEE. The CDR3 DNA reads as TGTGCCAGCAGCGGAGACAGCTACGAGCAGTACTTC. Its translation is CASSGDSYEQYF.

The table lists this clone with a few counts. The chain employs TRBV5-4 and TRBJ2-7; TRBD1 aligns across 11 bases. Germline CDR1 reads SGHNT; CDR2 reads YYREEE (reference sequence). The CDR3 has 14 residues. Trimming at V came to 0 bases and at J to 5 bases, leaving 1 base not matched to a gene. The CDR3 sequence: CASSLAGQGDEQYF. The CDR3 DNA reads as TGTGCCAGCAGCTTGGCGGGACAGGGGGACGAGCAGTACTTC.

This sequence joins TRBV2 and TRBJ2-7; D may be TRBD1 (6 bases). Germline lookup yields CDR1 SNHLY and CDR2 FYNNEI. The CDR3 spans 13 residues. Trimming pared 5 bases from V and 3 bases from J, leaving 11 bases between. The CDR3 nucleotides are TGTGCCAGCAGTCGACAGGAAAACTACGAGCAGTACGTC. Protein: CASSRQENYEQYV.

The rearrangement links TRBV10-3 to TRBJ1-2, with a weak D call TRBD1 (5 bases). There are 14 residues in the CDR3. Germline lookup yields CDR1 ENHRY and CDR2 SYGVKD. V gave up 6 bases and J gave up 6 bases, with 17 bases separating them. CDR3 in DNA: TGTGCCATCAGCCCATCCCAGGACATTGATGGCTACACCTTC. Translated: CAISPSQDIDGYTF.

The table lists this clone with a few counts. This chain joins TRBV4-1 and TRBJ1-5; the match to TRBD1 covers 10 bases. V dropped 1 base and J dropped 4; count of bases not matched to a gene: 1. CDR1 and CDR2 from the germline V gene are MGHRA and YSYEKL. CDR3 length: 15 residues. CDR3: CASSQGGQGNQPQHF. The DNA of the CDR3 is TGCGCCAGCAGCCAAGGGGGACAGGGGAATCAGCCCCAGCATTTT.

The chain joins TRBV7-9 to TRBJ2-7; 9 bases are shared with TRBD1. This CDR3 has 17 residues. Germline V gene lookup returns CDR1 SEHNR and CDR2 FQNEAQ (reference sequence). J was trimmed by 0 bases and V by 1 base; bases with no gene match: 7. The CDR3, as DNA: TGTGCCAGCAGCTTAGTCGGGGACAGGGTGAGCTCCTACGAGCAGTACGTC. Its translation is CASSLVGDRVSSYEQYV.

V is TRBV5-6 and J is TRBJ2-3; D unresolved. CDR3 size: 15 residues. V lost 0 bases to trimming and J lost 0 bases, with 8 bases between them. The germline V gene has CDR1 SGHDT and CDR2 YYEEEE. In DNA, the CDR3 is TGTGCCAGCAGCTTGGTTGGCGGTAGCACAGATACGCAGTATTTT. Amino acids: CASSLVGGSTDTQYF.